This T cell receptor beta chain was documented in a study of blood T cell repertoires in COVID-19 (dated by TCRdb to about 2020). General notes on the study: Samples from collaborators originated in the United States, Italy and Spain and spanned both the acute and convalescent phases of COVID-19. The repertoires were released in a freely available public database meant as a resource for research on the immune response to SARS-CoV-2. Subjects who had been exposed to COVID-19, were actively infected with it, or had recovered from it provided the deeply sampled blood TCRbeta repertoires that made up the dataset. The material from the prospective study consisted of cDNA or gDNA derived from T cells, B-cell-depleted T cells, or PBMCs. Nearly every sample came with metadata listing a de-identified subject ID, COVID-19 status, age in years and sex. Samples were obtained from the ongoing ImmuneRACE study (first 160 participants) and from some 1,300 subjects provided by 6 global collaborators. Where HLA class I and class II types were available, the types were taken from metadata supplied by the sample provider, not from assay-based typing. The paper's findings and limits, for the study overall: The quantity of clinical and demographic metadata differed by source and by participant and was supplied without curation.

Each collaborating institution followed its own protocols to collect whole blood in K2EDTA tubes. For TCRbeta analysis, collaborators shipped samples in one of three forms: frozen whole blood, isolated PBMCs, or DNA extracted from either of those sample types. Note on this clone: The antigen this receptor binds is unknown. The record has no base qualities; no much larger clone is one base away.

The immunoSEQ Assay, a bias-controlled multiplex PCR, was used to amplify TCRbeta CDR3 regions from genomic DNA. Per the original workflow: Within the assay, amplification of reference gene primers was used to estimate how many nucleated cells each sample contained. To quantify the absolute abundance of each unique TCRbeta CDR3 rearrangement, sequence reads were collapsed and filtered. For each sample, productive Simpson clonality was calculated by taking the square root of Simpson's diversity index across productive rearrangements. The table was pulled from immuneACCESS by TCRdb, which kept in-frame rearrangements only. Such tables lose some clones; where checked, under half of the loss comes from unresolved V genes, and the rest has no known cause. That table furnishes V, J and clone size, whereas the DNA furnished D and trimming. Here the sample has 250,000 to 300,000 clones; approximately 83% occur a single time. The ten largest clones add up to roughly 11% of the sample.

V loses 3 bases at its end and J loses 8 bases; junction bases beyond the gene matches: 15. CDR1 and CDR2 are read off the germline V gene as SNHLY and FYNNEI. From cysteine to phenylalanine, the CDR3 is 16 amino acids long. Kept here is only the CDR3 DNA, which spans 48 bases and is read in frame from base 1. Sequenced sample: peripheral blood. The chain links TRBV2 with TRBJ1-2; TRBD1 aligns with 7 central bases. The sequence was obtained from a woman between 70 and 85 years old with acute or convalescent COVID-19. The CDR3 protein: CASSERQGFFSRGYTF. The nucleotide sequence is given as TGTGCCAGCAGTGAGAGACAGGGTTTTTTCTCTCGGGGCTACACCTTC.